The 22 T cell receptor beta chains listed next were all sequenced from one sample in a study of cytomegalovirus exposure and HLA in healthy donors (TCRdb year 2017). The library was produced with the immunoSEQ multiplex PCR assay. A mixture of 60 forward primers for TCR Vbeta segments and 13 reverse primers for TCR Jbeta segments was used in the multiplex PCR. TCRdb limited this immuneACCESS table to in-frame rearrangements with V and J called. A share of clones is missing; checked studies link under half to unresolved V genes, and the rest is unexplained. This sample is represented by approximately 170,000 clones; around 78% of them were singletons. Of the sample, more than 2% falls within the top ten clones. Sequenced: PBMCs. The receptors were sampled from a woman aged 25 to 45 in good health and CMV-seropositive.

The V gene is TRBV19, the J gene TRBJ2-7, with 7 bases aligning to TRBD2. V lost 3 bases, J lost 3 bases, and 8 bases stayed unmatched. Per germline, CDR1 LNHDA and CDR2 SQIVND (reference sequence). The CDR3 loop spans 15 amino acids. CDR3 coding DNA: TGTGCCAGTAGTATTTTGGGAGGGGCTTTCTACGAGCAGTACTTC. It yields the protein CASSILGGAFYEQYF.

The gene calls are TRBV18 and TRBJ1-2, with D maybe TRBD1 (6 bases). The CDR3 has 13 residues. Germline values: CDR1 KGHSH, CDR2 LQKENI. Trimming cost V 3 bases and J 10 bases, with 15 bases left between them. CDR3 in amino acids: CASSPSRQEIYTF. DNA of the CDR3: TGTGCCAGCTCACCTTCGCGACAGGAAATCTACACCTTC.

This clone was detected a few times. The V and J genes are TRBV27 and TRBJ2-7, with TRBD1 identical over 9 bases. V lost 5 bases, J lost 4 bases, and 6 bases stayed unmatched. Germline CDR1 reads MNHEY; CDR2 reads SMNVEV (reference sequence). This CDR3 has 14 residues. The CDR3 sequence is CASSGRTGDYEQYF. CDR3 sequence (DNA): TGTGCCAGCAGTGGCCGGACAGGGGATTACGAGCAGTACTTC.

CDR3 in DNA: TGTGCCAGTAGTTTAACAGATTATGGCTACACCTTC. Protein product: CASSLTDYGYTF. The chain is built from TRBV19 and TRBJ1-2; unclear D gene. Germline V CDR1 and CDR2: LNHDA, SQIVND (reference sequence). Trimming took off 5 bases at V and 5 bases at J, with 9 bases between the two ends. This CDR3 has 12 residues.

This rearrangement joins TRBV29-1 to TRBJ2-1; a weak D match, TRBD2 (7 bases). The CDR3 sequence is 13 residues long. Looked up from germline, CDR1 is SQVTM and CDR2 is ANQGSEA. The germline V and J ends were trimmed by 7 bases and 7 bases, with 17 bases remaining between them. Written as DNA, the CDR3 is TGCAGCGCCGTGGGGGGGGGCGTGAATGAGCAGTTCTTC. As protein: CSAVGGGVNEQFF.

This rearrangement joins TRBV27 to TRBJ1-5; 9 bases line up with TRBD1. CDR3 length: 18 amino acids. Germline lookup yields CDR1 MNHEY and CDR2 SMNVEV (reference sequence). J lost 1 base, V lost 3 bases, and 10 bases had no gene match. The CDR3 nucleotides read TGTGCCAGCAGTTTTCGGGACAGGGTCTGGGGAAGCAATCAGCCCCAGCATTTT. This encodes CASSFRDRVWGSNQPQHF.

CDR3 loop: CAWSDRGNNQPQHF. CDR3 DNA: TGTGCCTGGAGCGACAGGGGGAACAATCAGCCCCAGCATTTT. The J gene is TRBJ1-5, the V gene TRBV30, with TRBD1 matching 9 bases. Germline V gene lookup returns CDR1 GTSNPN and CDR2 SVGIG (reference sequence). CDR3 length: 14 amino acids. V was pared by 3 bases and J by 3 bases, with 3 bases of the junction left unmatched.

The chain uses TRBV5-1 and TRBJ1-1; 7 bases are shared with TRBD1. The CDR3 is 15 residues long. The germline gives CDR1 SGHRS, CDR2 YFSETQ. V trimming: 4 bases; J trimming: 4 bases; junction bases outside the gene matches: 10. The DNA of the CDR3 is TGCGCCAGCAGCGTCACAGGGGCTCGGGGCACTGAAGCTTTCTTT. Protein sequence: CASSVTGARGTEAFF.

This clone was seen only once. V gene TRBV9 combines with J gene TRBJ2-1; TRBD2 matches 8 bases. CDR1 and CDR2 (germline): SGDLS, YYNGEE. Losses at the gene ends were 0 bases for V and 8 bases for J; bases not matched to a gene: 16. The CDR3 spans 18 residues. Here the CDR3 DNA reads TGTGCCAGCAGCGTAGCGGGGGGGGGACTTCGAGTACACGATGAGCAGTTCTTC. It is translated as CASSVAGGGLRVHDEQFF.

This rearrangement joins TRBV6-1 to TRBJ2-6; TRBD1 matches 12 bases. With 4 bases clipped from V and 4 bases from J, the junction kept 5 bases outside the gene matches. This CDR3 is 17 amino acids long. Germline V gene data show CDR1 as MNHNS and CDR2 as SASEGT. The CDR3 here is CASSARDRGLGANVLTF. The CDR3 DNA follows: TGTGCCAGCAGTGCCCGGGACAGGGGGCTCGGGGCCAACGTCCTGACTTTC.

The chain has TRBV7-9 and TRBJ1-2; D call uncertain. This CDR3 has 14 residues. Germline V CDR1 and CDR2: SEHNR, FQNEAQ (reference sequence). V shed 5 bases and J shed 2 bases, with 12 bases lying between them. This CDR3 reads CASSLDWENYGYTF. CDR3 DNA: TGTGCCAGCAGCCTCGATTGGGAGAACTATGGCTACACCTTC.

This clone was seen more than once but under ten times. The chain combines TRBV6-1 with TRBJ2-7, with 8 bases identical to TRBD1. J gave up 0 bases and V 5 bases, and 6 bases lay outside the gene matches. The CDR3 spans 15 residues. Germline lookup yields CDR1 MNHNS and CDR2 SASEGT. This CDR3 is CASSKTGDPSYEQYF. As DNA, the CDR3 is TGTGCCAGCAGTAAGACAGGGGATCCCTCCTACGAGCAGTACTTC.

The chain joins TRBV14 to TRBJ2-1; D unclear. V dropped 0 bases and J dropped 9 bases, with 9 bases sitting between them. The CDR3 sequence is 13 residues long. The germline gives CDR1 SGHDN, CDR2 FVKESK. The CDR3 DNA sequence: TGTGCCAGCAGCCAAGATGTAGAAACTGAGCAGTTCTTC. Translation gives CASSQDVETEQFF.

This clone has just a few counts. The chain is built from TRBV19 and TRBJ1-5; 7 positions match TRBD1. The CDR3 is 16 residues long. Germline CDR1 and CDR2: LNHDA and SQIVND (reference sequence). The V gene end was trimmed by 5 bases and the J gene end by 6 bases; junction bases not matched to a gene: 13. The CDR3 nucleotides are TGTGCCAGTAGTCCTTTCGTTCAGGGGGTAGGTCAGCCCCAGCATTTT. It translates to CASSPFVQGVGQPQHF.

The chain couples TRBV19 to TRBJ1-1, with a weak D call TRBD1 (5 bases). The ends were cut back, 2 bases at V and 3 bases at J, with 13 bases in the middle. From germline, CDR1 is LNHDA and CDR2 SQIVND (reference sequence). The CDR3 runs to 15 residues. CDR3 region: CASSIYRLMDTEAFF. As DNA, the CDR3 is TGTGCCAGTAGTATATACAGGCTTATGGACACTGAAGCTTTCTTT.

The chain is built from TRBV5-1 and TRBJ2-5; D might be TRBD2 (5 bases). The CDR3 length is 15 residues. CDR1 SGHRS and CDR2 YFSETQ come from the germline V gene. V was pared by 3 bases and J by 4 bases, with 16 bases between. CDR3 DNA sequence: TGCGCCAGCAGCTCCCAGTCGGCGGAGGCAGAGACCCAGTACTTC. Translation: CASSSQSAEAETQYF.

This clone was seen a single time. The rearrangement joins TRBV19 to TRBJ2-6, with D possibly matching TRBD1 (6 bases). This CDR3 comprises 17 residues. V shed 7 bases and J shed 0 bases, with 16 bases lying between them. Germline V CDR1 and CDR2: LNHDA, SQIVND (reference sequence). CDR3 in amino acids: CASMARGILSGANVLTF. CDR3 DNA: TGTGCCAGTATGGCGAGGGGGATCCTCTCTGGGGCCAACGTCCTGACTTTC.

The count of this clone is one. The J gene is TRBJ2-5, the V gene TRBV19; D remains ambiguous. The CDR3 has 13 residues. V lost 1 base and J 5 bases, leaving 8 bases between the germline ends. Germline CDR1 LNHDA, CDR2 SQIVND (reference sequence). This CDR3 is CASSIGVQETQYF. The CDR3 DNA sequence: TGTGCCAGTAGTATAGGAGTACAGGAGACCCAGTACTTC.

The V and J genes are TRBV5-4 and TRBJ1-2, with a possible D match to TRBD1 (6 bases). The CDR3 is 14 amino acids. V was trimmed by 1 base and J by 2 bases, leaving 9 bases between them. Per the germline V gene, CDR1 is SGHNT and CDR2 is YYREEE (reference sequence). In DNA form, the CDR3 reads TGTGCCAGCAGCTTGACAGGGCGGAACTATGGCTACACCTTC. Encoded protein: CASSLTGRNYGYTF.

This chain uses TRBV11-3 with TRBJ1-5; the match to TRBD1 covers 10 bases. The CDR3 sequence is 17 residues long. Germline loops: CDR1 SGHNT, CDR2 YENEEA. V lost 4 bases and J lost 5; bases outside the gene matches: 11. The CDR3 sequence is CASSSLGGQGDYQPQHF. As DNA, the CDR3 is TGTGCCAGCAGCTCCCTAGGCGGACAGGGGGATTATCAGCCCCAGCATTTT.

CDR3 DNA: TGTGCCAGCAGTTTATTCGGGCTAGGGGGCTCCTATGGCTACACCTTC. Translation gives CASSLFGLGGSYGYTF. V gene TRBV27 combines with J gene TRBJ1-2; 7 nucleotides match TRBD1. The V gene's germline CDR1 is MNHEY and CDR2 SMNVEV (reference sequence). The CDR3 totals 16 residues. Unmatched junction bases numbered 9, after V lost 1 base and J lost 4 bases.

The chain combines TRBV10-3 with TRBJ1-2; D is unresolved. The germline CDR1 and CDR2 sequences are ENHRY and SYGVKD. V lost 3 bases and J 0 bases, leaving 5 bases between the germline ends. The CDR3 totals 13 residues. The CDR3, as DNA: TGTGCCATCAGTGAAGCCTCTAACTATGGCTACACCTTC. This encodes CAISEASNYGYTF.